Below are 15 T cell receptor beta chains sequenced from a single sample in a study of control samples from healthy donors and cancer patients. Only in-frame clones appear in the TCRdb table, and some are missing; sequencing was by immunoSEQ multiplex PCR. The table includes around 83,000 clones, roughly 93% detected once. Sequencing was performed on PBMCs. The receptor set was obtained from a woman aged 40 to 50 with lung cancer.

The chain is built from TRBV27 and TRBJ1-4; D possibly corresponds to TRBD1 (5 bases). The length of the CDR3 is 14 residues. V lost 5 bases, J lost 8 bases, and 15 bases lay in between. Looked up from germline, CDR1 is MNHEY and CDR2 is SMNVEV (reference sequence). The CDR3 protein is CASSPLGGTEKLFF. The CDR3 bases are TGTGCCAGCAGTCCCCTGGGAGGGACCGAAAAACTGTTTTTT.

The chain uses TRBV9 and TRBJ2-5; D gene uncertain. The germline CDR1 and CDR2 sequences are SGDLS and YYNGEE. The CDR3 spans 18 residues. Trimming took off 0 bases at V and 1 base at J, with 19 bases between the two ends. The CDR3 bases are TGTGCCAGCAGCGTAGATAGGTCCACGGGCCTTAGCCAAGAGACCCAGTACTTC. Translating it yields CASSVDRSTGLSQETQYF. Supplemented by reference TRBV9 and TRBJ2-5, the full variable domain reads DSGVTQTPKHLITATGQRVTLRCSPRSGDLSVYWYQQSLDQGLQFLIQYYNGEERAKGNILERFSAQQFPDLHSELNLSSLELGDSALYFCASSVDRSTGLSQETQYFGPGTRLLVL.

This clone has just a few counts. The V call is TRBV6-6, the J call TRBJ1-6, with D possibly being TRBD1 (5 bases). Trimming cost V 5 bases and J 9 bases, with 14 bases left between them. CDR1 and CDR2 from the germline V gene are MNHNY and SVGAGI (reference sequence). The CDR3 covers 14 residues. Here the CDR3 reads CASSTGVDSSPLHF. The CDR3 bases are TGTGCCAGCAGTACGGGGGTTGACTCTTCACCCCTCCACTTT.

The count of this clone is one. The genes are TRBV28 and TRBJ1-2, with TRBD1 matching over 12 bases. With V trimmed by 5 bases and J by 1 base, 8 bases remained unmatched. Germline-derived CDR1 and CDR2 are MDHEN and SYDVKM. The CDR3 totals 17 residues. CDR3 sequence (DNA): TGTGCCAGCAGTCTATCCGGGACAGGGGGCGGTAACTATGGCTACACCTTC. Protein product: CASSLSGTGGGNYGYTF.

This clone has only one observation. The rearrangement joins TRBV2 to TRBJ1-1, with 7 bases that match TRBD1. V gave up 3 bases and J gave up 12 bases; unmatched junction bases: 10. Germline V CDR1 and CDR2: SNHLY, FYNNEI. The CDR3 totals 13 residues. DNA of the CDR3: TGTGCCAGCAGTGATCCAGACAGGGTGATACCTTTCTTT. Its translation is CASSDPDRVIPFF.

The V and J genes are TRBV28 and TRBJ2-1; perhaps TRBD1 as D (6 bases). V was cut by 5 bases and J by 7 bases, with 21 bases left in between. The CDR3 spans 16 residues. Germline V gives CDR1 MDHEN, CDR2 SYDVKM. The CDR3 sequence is CASSQAGVYRWNEQFF. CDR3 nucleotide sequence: TGTGCCAGCAGTCAGGCAGGGGTATATCGCTGGAATGAGCAGTTCTTC.

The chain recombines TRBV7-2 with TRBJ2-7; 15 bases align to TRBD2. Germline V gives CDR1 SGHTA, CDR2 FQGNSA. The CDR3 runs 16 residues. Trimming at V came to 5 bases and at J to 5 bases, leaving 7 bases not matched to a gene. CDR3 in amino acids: CASSVGLAGGLDEQYF. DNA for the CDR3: TGTGCCAGCAGCGTAGGACTAGCGGGGGGGCTCGACGAGCAGTACTTC.

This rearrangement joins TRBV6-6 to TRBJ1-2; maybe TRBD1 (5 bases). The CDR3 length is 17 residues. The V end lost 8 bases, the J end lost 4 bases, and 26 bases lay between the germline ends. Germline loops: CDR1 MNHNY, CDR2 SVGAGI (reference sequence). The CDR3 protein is CASRRGIRGGTFYGYTF. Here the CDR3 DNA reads TGTGCCAGCCGTCGGGGGATTAGGGGCGGGACGTTCTATGGCTACACCTTC.

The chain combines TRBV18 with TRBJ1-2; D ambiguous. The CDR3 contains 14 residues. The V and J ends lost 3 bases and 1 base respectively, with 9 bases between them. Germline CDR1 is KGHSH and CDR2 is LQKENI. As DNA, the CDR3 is TGTGCCAGCTCACCTTCTCAGGATAACTATGGCTACACCTTC. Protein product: CASSPSQDNYGYTF.

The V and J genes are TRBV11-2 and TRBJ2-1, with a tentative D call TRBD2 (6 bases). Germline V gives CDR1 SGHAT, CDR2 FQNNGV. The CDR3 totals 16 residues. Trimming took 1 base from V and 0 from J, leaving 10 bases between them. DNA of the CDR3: TGTGCCAGCAGCTTAGCTCGGGGGAGCTCCTACAATGAGCAGTTCTTC. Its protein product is CASSLARGSSYNEQFF.

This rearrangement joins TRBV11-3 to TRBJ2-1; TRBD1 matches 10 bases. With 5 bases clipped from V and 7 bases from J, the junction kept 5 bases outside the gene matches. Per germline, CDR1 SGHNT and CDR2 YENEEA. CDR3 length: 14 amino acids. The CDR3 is CASSVGQGLNEQFF. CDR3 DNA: TGTGCCAGCAGCGTGGGACAGGGGTTAAATGAGCAGTTCTTC.

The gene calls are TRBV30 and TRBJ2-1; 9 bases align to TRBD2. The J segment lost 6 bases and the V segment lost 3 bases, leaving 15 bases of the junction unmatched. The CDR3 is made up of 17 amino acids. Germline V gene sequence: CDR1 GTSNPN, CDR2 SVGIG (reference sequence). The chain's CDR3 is CAWRISAGGPGVNEQFF. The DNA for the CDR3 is TGTGCCTGGAGAATTTCTGCGGGGGGGCCTGGGGTCAATGAGCAGTTCTTC.

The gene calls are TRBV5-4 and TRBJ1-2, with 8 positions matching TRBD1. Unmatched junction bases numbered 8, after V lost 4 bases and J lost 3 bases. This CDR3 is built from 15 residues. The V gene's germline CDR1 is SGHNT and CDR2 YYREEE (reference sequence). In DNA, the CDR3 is TGTGCCAGCAGCCCGGGACAGGTTCTGCACTATGGCTACACCTTC. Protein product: CASSPGQVLHYGYTF.

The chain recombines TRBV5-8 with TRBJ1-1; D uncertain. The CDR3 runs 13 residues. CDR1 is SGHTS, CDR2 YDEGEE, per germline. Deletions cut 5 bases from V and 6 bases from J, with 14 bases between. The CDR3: CASSPVNGAEAFF. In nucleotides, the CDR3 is TGTGCCAGCAGTCCCGTGAACGGGGCTGAAGCTTTCTTT.

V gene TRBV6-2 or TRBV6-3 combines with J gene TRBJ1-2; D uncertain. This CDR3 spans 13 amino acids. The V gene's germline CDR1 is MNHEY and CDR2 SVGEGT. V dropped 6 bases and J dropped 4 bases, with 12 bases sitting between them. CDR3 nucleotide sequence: TGTGCCAGCAGCCGAGACGTGAGCTATGGCTACACCTTC. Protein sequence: CASSRDVSYGYTF.